The T cell receptor beta chain described here comes from a study of cytomegalovirus exposure and HLA in healthy donors (TCRdb year 2017). As for the study more broadly: In an earlier analysis of 587 of the donors, 250 to 300 Gb of sequence data and 117 million unique TCR beta sequences from 150 million to 200 million T cells were reported. The study aimed to test whether signatures of past pathogen exposure could be identified by cataloging public T cell receptors. HLA typing covered class I and class II loci at four-digit resolution. The number of typed donors differed by locus: about 620-640 for A, B, C, DRB1 and DQB1; 522 for DQA1; some 590 for DPA1; and some 470 for DPB1. Genome-wide SNP genotypes for about 65% of the 666 donors were used in a later genetic analysis, which treated that subset as a discovery cohort. Among the roughly 400 genotyped donors, around 81% belonged to the genetic ancestry cluster associated with self-reported Caucasian donors. Donor age, sex, ethnicity and CMV serostatus were collected together with the repertoire data. In the later analysis, no new phenotypic data were used to find candidate immune exposures; instead, reliance was placed on TCR beta sequences and their occurrence across donors. Four or five DR-DQ haplotypes were handled as single units for association and clustering because linkage in the cohort was strong. Among around 400 genotyped donors of the cohort, an average of approximately 250,000 unique TCR beta nucleotide sequences were sequenced per donor, roughly a sixth of them non-productive. An early release covering 550 to 700 HLA-typed donors comprised 250 to 350 gigabases of sequencing data and around 80 million unique TCR sequences. High-throughput TCR immunosequencing, statistical association of individual TCRs with disease status, and machine learning were combined to predict cytomegalovirus infection status. In addition to the first cohort of about 650 subjects, a separate validation cohort of under 150 different subjects was used. Using immunosequencing, the study profiled T cell repertoires from roughly 650 subjects and related those repertoires to cytomegalovirus serostatus. To decide whether each TCR beta V gene segment behaved as functional or pseudogenic, an earlier analysis of fewer than 750 of the donors relied on high-throughput TCR beta sequencing. To study patterns of TCR occurrence, a later analysis re-analyzed previously published TCR beta repertoires from 600 to 750 donors and added high-resolution HLA genotyping. Every repertoire in the discovery cohort had been generated on one and the same sequencing platform.

Library generation was performed with the immunoSEQ multiplex PCR assay. For the multiplex PCR, a mixture combining 60 forward primers for TCR Vbeta segments and 13 reverse primers for TCR Jbeta segments was used. A multiplex PCR assay on genomic DNA amplified the CDR3 region of rearranged TCR beta genes. On the Illumina HiSeq System, the amplified TCR beta libraries were sequenced as 87-base-pair reads. The authors' analysis ran thus. In a later analysis, 70 million to 95 million unique TCR beta chains were counted across the 500 to 850 repertoires, and roughly 10 million of these chains were shared by at least two donors. Raw reads were error-corrected and collapsed into unique sequences with a nearest-neighbor algorithm that merged closely related sequences to remove PCR and sequencing errors. V, D and J gene segments were assigned by aligning CDR3 sequences to IMGT reference sequences. For a sequence to be retained, at least a six-nucleotide match to both a V gene segment and a J gene segment was required. A rearrangement was called productive if the CDR3 had no stop codons and remained in frame with V and J, and every other rearrangement was called non-productive. Following IMGT convention, CDR3 was defined as the stretch from the second conserved V-encoded cysteine up to the conserved J-encoded phenylalanine. Sequences without an unambiguous match to a single V gene segment were excluded from the earlier analysis of about 640 of the donors. An earlier analysis of fewer than 750 of the donors called V segments functional above 56.7% productive rearrangements and segregating when the between-donor standard deviation exceeded 5%. To diagnose cytomegalovirus status from the catalog of TCR beta chain sequences, a statistical classification framework was built. In a later analysis, TCR nucleotide sequences were compared against IMGT/GENE-DB human TR gene sequences so that V and J genes could be assigned. In a later analysis, CDR3 sequences and most-parsimonious VDJ recombination scenarios were assigned using the TCRdist pipeline. A later analysis defined each TCR beta chain by its CDR3 amino acid sequence plus V-gene family, and excluded reads lacking a unique V-gene family. As a way to deal with suspected cross-contamination and a sequencing artifact, a later analysis dropped approximately 590 nucleotide sequences that were highly shared and had low generation probability. For each public chain, a later analysis derived a clonal expansion index from normalized ranks of inferred template counts within each repertoire. In a later analysis, generation probabilities were computed with a VDJ recombination model fitted to out-of-frame rearrangements, and the resulting probabilities were checked against IGoR. In a later analysis, hypergeometric tests were used to score TCR-TCR, TCR-HLA and TCR-CMV co-occurrence, with a repertoire-size bias correction applied to TCR pairs. False discovery rates were estimated in a later analysis by permuting HLA or CMV assignments 20 times. In a later analysis, co-occurring TCRs were grouped using DBSCAN, and TCRdist sequence similarity was added for clustering within HLA-allele-positive subsets. For co-occurrence clustering, repertoires with fewer than 30,000 or more than 120,000 public chains were excluded, along with several repertoires with anomalous nucleotide sharing. Not all clones reach the TCRdb copy of this immuneACCESS table, which keeps in-frame sequences only. Checked studies attribute under half of the gap to unresolved V genes and leave the rest unexplained. D and trimming come from the DNA, and the V and J calls and clone size come from that table. The sample table shows around 70,000 clones, and 72% are seen once. Over 4.5% of the sample comes from the top ten.

V is reduced by 4 bases and J by 0 bases, leaving a spacing of 17 bases between them. The cysteine opens and the phenylalanine closes a CDR3 of 18 amino acids. Of the read, only the CDR3 DNA is kept; its 54 bases are in frame from base 1. The germline V gene sets CDR1 to SGDLS and CDR2 to YYNGEE. The cohort consisted of some 730 healthy bone marrow donors. All cohort members were sampled while nominally healthy, although unrecorded immune exposures were likely present. The donor was CMV seropositive and was included in the group of almost 300 seropositive cohort members. Each donor provided a peripheral blood sample, and peripheral blood mononuclear cells were used for TCR beta sequencing. Genomic DNA was extracted from the blood cell samples with the Qiagen DNeasy Blood Extraction Kit. Overall study results and their limits: The 87-base-pair reads could not distinguish some IMGT-functional V segments, including TRBV6-2 and TRBV6-3, so those segments were excluded. While some public TCRs were present in many individuals, most TCR sequences turned up only very rarely across donors. A later genetic analysis associated a missense DCLRE1C variant with V-gene and J-gene trimming of TCR beta chains, and an independent cohort replicated the association. In a later analysis, more than 15,000 TCR beta sequences were associated with specific HLA alleles at a false discovery rate of 0.05. In a later genetic analysis, fewer N-insertions in productive TCRs were reported among donors in an Asian-associated ancestry cluster than the approximately 630-donor mean. In vitro tests confirmed that a few of the cytomegalovirus-associated TCR beta chains recognize cytomegalovirus antigens. Only TCR beta chains were sequenced in this cohort, and the absence of alpha or paired-chain data limited detectable features. Compared with equally common non-associated chains, HLA-associated TCR beta chains in a later analysis were more clonally expanded and had lower generation probabilities. A further reported finding was that TCR beta sequences accurately predicted the HLA-A and HLA-B alleles for most subjects in the first cohort. A total of about 180 TCR beta chains were listed by the study as associated with cytomegalovirus. Because counts were too low, some 17 rarely observed V segments, including chromosome 9 orphons, were left out of the earlier analysis of 587 of the donors. A cluster of highly shared sequence variants was judged likely to be a technical artifact of the sequencing pipeline. When HLA alleles, especially DR and DQ, strongly co-occurred, TCR associations were difficult to assign to individual alleles. In a later analysis, TCR association rates were found to vary across HLA loci, with the most associated TCRs seen for DRB1 alleles and the fewest for HLA-C alleles. According to a later analysis, parvovirus B19, influenza, CMV and Epstein-Barr virus appeared linked to several top co-occurrence clusters. According to a later analysis, most CMV-associated TCR beta chains appeared to be HLA-restricted, and the HLA associations seemed to be driven largely by CMV exposure. Because some donors lacked HLA typing at each locus, the association tests relied only on the typed subset. Cytomegalovirus status was reported to be diagnosed by the classifier with high specificity and sensitivity in both the original and validation cohorts. For the cohort, immune exposure information was limited to CMV serostatus. Sequencing depth was assumed to be roughly uniform across donors in the presence/absence analyses, though that assumption may not hold. Correlated functional status among segregating V segments might reflect linkage disequilibrium, but an unknown experimental factor could not be ruled out. Broadly in line with IMGT annotations, most TCR beta V segments showed up in productive rearrangements about 87% or about 30% of the time in an earlier analysis of under 700 of the donors. It was suggested by the authors that the approach could potentially be generalized to other disease states and immunological phenotypes.

With regard to this clone: No antigen is known for it. Per-base quality was not reported, and no clone a single base away is much larger than it.

The clonotype was recovered from a man aged 55 to 70 in good health and CMV-seropositive. The chain joins TRBV9 to TRBJ2-6; a tentative D match to TRBD2 spans 5 bases. Sequencing input: PBMCs. The DNA sequence is TGTGCCAGCAGCACCCATGGAGGTCAGAGCTCTGGGGCCAACGTCCTGACTTTC. Its product reads: CASSTHGGQSSGANVLTF.